What follows is one T cell receptor beta chain and its context. Its antigen is not identified. Germline lookup yields CDR1 ENHRY and CDR2 SYGVKD. The CDR3 has 14 amino acids. Trimming removed 4 bases at V and 4 bases at J, with 13 bases between. This record belongs to a study of T cell responses to AZD1222 COVID-19 vaccine. General study findings and limits: Reports indicate that nearly half of spike-specific TCRs are directed at unmutated variant regions. Baseline seropositivity characterized only 5 or 6 AZD1222 recipients.

The table came from immunoSEQ multiplex PCR; TCRdb's copy has only in-frame clones and leaves some out. The sample lists roughly 85,000 clones; approximately 91% were seen once. This sequence joins TRBV10-3 and TRBJ1-2; no clear D gene. The clonotype originates from an adult in good health. The source was peripheral blood, collected on day 0 of MenACWY control vaccination. The DNA of the CDR3 is TGTGCCATCAGTGCGCAGTCCGGGTCCTATGGCTACACCTTC. It is translated as CAISAQSGSYGYTF.